Presented here are 7 T cell receptor beta chains from one specimen sequenced in a study of CD8+CD57+ T cells in acquired aplastic anemia (dated by TCRdb to between 2018 and 2020). The patients picked for sequencing were ones in whom flow cytometry had shown an expansion of CD8+CD57+ cells. The sample was run on an Illumina HiSeq 2000. Genomic DNA served as template for TCR beta VDJ combination and CDR3 sequence profiling. In TCRdb, the public reads were trimmed at Q25 with fastp and aligned with MiXCR, with productive beta chains retained. Each entry merges the rows of one CDR3 protein and shows their most common DNA and genes. For this sample the table gives some 150,000 distinct CDR3 sequences, of which about 70% were detected only once. Jointly, the top ten make up 40% to 55% of the sample. Material: sorted CD4+, CD8+, or CD8+CD57+ T cells (not recorded which) from PBMCs. The source is a human donor with aplastic anemia.

CDR3: CAISPQGNTGELFF. CDR3 sequence (DNA): TGTGCCATCAGTCCACAGGGGAACACCGGGGAGCTGTTTTTT. The rearrangement links TRBV10-3 to TRBJ2-2; perhaps TRBD1 as D (6 bases). CDR3 length equals 14 residues. With 5 bases removed from V and 1 base from J, the gap between germline ends came to 8 bases. The V gene's germline CDR1 is ENHRY and CDR2 SYGVKD.

In this sample, this clonotype turned up once. Its ends do not fully match the called genes, so a read error is possible. The rearrangement uses TRBV7-8 and TRBJ2-7, with D perhaps assigned TRBD1 or TRBD2 (5 bases each). The CDR3 spans 13 residues. Germline V gene lookup returns CDR1 SGHVS and CDR2 FQNEAQ. CDR3 bases: TGCGCCAGCAGCCAACCGGGGCCATACGAGCAGTACTTC. Translating gives CASSQPGPYEQYF.

This rearrangement joins TRBV20-1 to TRBJ2-5; D gene unclear. V was cut by 2 bases and J by 5 bases, with 15 bases left in between. Germline V gene lookup returns CDR1 DFQATT and CDR2 SNEGSKA (reference sequence). CDR3 length equals 14 residues. This CDR3 reads CSARRLFRVETQYF. In nucleotides, the CDR3 is TGCAGTGCTAGAAGGCTCTTTAGGGTGGAGACCCAGTACTTC.

V gene TRBV19 combines with J gene TRBJ2-5, with 9 bases aligning to TRBD1. Germline V gene lookup returns CDR1 LNHDA and CDR2 SQIVND (reference sequence). There are 19 residues in the CDR3. Unmatched junction bases numbered 18, after V lost 2 bases and J lost 5 bases. CDR3 DNA sequence: TGTGCCAGTAGTATAAACTCGTTCCGGACAGGGGAGAGGTTTGAGACCCAGTACTTC. This encodes CASSINSFRTGERFETQYF.

The chain recombines TRBV7-2 with TRBJ2-5; 11 positions match TRBD1. After removal of 5 bases from V and 1 base from J, the junction contained 6 bases not matched to a gene. Germline lookup yields CDR1 SGHTA and CDR2 FQGNSA. CDR3 length: 16 amino acids. CDR3 amino acids: CASSPPGTGGQETQYF. CDR3 nucleotide sequence: TGTGCCAGCAGCCCACCCGGGACAGGGGGCCAAGAGACCCAGTACTTC. Looking up the rest from reference TRBV7-2 and TRBJ2-5 gives the full variable domain: GAGVSQSPSNKVTEKGKDVELRCDPISGHTALYWYRQSLGQGLEFLIYFQGNSAPDKSGLPSDRFSAERTGGSVSTLTIQRTQQEDSAVYLCASSPPGTGGQETQYFGPGTRLLVL.

The genes are TRBV19 and TRBJ2-7; TRBD1 agrees at 8 bases. Germline V lookup: CDR1 LNHDA, CDR2 SQIVND (reference sequence). J gave up 3 bases and V 5 bases, and 0 bases lay outside the gene matches. This CDR3 has 12 amino acids. The CDR3 here is CASSGQGYEQYF. Here the CDR3 DNA reads TGTGCCAGTAGTGGACAGGGCTACGAGCAGTACTTC.

This clonotype was recorded once. CDR3 DNA: TGCAGTGCTACTGATGGGGGCCGGCCCCAAGAGACCCAGTACTTC. It codes for CSATDGGRPQETQYF. The chain recombines TRBV20-1 with TRBJ2-5; TRBD1 might be the D (6 bases). Looked up from germline, CDR1 is DFQATT and CDR2 is SNEGSKA (reference sequence). The CDR3 loop spans 15 amino acids. Trimming removed 4 bases from V and 1 base from J, with 16 bases in between.